The next 31 T cell receptor beta chains were all read from a single sample in a study of cytomegalovirus exposure and HLA in healthy donors. Sequencing used immunoSEQ multiplex PCR; TCRdb keeps in-frame clones, though not all of them. The profile shows 120,000 or so clones, around 90% of them singletons. Sequenced: PBMCs. These receptors came from a woman aged 18-29 years in good health and CMV-seronegative.

The V and J genes are TRBV4-3 and TRBJ2-7; TRBD1 aligns across 8 bases. Germline V gives CDR1 LGHNA, CDR2 YSLEER. V gave up 3 bases and J gave up 3 bases; unmatched junction bases: 4. CDR3 length: 14 residues. This CDR3 reads CASSHLTGGYEQYF. The CDR3, as DNA: TGCGCCAGCAGCCATCTCACAGGGGGCTACGAGCAGTACTTC.

The chain is built from TRBV18 and TRBJ1-3, with D maybe TRBD1 (5 bases). Germline assignment: CDR1 KGHSH and CDR2 LQKENI. The CDR3 runs to 16 residues. The V end lost 0 bases, the J end lost 2 bases, and 11 bases lay between the germline ends. CDR3 DNA sequence: TGTGCCAGCTCACCACCGCAGGGTACGGCTGGAAACACCATATATTTT. Amino acids: CASSPPQGTAGNTIYF.

The chain has TRBV7-2 and TRBJ1-2; possibly TRBD1 for D (6 bases). CDR1 is SGHTA and CDR2 is FQGNSA in the germline V gene. CDR3 size: 15 residues. Trimming pared 1 base from V and 3 bases from J, leaving 12 bases between. The CDR3 coding sequence is TGTGCCAGCAGCTTAGAGGGGGGGCAAGACTATGGCTACACCTTC. This sequence encodes CASSLEGGQDYGYTF.

The chain couples TRBV6-5 to TRBJ1-2; TRBD1 matches 8 bases. The CDR3 loop spans 15 amino acids. Trimming removed 2 bases from V and 4 bases from J; junction bases left unmatched: 6. Looked up from germline, CDR1 is MNHEY and CDR2 is SVGAGI. The CDR3 sequence is CASSYPVDRVYGYTF. DNA of the CDR3: TGTGCCAGCAGTTACCCCGTGGACAGGGTCTATGGCTACACCTTC.

The CDR3 bases are TGTGCCAGCAGCCAAACGACAGGGTCGGATACGCAGTATTTT. It is translated as CASSQTTGSDTQYF. The gene calls are TRBV4-2 and TRBJ2-3; 7 positions match TRBD1. Per germline, CDR1 LGHNA and CDR2 YNFKEQ. The J segment lost 6 bases and the V segment lost 2 bases, leaving 5 bases of the junction unmatched. This CDR3 has 14 residues.

V is TRBV10-3 and J is TRBJ1-5; 7 bases fit TRBD1. Germline CDR1 ENHRY, CDR2 SYGVKD. The trim removed 6 bases at V and 4 bases at J, leaving 3 bases unmatched. This CDR3 comprises 13 residues. Here the CDR3 reads CAISGTDNQPQHF. CDR3 nucleotide sequence: TGTGCCATCAGCGGGACAGATAATCAGCCCCAGCATTTT.

This chain uses TRBV28 with TRBJ2-3, with D perhaps TRBD1 (7 bases). Germline values: CDR1 MDHEN, CDR2 SYDVKM. This CDR3 contains 17 residues. Trimming took off 2 bases at V and 2 bases at J, with 17 bases between the two ends. The CDR3: CASSLLGRGAPTDTQYF. Written as DNA, the CDR3 is TGTGCCAGCAGTTTACTTGGCAGGGGGGCCCCCACAGATACGCAGTATTTT.

The chain employs TRBV7-2 and TRBJ1-5; D might be TRBD1 (5 bases). Looked up from germline, CDR1 is SGHTA and CDR2 is FQGNSA. The CDR3 runs to 14 residues. The V end was cut by 4 bases, the J end by 4 bases, with 11 bases between. CDR3 in DNA: TGTGCCAGCAGCTCTGTGGGGGGGAATCAGCCCCAGCATTTT. It codes for CASSSVGGNQPQHF.

V is TRBV10-3 and J is TRBJ1-2; TRBD1 might be the D (5 bases). The germline V gene encodes CDR1 ENHRY and CDR2 SYGVKD. V was trimmed by 4 bases and J by 1 base, leaving 16 bases between them. This CDR3 comprises 16 residues. This chain's CDR3 is CAISGHGGSDNYGYTF. Written as DNA, the CDR3 is TGTGCCATCAGTGGGCACGGGGGGTCGGATAACTATGGCTACACCTTC.

CDR3 nucleotides: TGCGCCAGCAGCTTGGCCAGGGTCTCGTGGGGGGGCTCTCAAGAGACCCAGTACTTC. Its protein product is CASSLARVSWGGSQETQYF. The rearrangement uses TRBV5-1 and TRBJ2-5; tentatively, D is TRBD2 (7 bases). V dropped 0 bases and J dropped 2 bases, with 23 bases sitting between them. Germline V CDR1 and CDR2: SGHRS, YFSETQ. The CDR3 is 19 amino acids.

The chain employs TRBV5-8 and TRBJ1-1, with D tentatively TRBD1 (6 bases). Between the trimmed V and J ends, which lost 6 bases and 2 bases, there was a span of 17 bases. The CDR3 runs 15 residues. CDR1 and CDR2 from the germline V gene are SGHTS and YDEGEE. CDR3 loop: CASILSGTPNTEAFF. In DNA, the CDR3 is TGTGCCAGCATCCTTTCCGGGACACCAAACACTGAAGCTTTCTTT. Full variable domain (remainder filled in from reference TRBV5-8 and TRBJ1-1): EAGVTQSPTHLIKTRGQQATLRCSPISGHTSVYWYQQALGLGLQFLLWYDEGEERNRGNFPPRFSGRQFPNYSSELNVNALELEDSALYLCASILSGTPNTEAFFGQGTRLTVV.

This clone was recorded once. The chain's CDR3 is CASSNGQEDNEQFF. The CDR3 DNA follows: TGTGCCAGCAGCAACGGACAGGAAGACAATGAGCAGTTCTTC. The V call is TRBV5-4, the J call TRBJ2-1; 7 positions agree with TRBD1. V shed 4 bases, J shed 5 bases, and the junction held 6 bases outside the gene matches. The length of the CDR3 is 14 residues. The germline gives CDR1 SGHNT, CDR2 YYREEE (reference sequence).

This clone was counted a single time. The chain employs TRBV5-1 and TRBJ2-1; D possibly corresponds to TRBD1 (5 bases). CDR3 length equals 14 residues. The V and J ends lost 0 bases and 6 bases respectively, with 10 bases between them. CDR1 is SGHRS and CDR2 is YFSETQ in the germline V gene. CDR3 residues: CASSLGAGFNEQFF. In nucleotides, the CDR3 is TGCGCCAGCAGCTTGGGGGCAGGGTTCAATGAGCAGTTCTTC.

This chain joins TRBV15 and TRBJ1-1; no definite D call. This CDR3 region has 13 residues. The V end was cut by 1 base, the J end by 1 base, with 4 bases between. Germline assignment: CDR1 LNHNV and CDR2 YYDKDF (reference sequence). CDR3 in DNA: TGTGCCACCAGCAGAGCCGGGAACACTGAAGCTTTCTTT. This codes for CATSRAGNTEAFF.

This chain links TRBV6-1 with TRBJ2-7; tentatively, D is TRBD1 (6 bases). The V gene lost 7 bases and the J gene lost 3 bases, with 16 bases spanning the gap. Germline CDR1 and CDR2: MNHNS and SASEGT. The CDR3 runs to 14 residues. CDR3 sequence: CASTLRTVNYEQYF. The DNA for the CDR3 is TGTGCCAGCACCCTAAGGACAGTGAACTACGAGCAGTACTTC.

This clone was recorded once. V usage is TRBV21-1 and J usage is TRBJ2-7; whether TRBD1, the table's D call, matches the DNA was not checked. TRBV21-1 is an annotated pseudogene. This CDR3 comprises 15 residues. Written as DNA, the CDR3 is TGTGCCAGCAGCAAAGGGCCAGGGCCGGCTGACGAGCAGTACTTC. This gives the protein CASSKGPGPADEQYF.

The J gene is TRBJ2-1, the V gene TRBV10-1, with TRBD2 matching 14 bases. The CDR3 is 18 amino acids. After removal of 5 bases from V and 6 bases from J, the junction contained 12 bases not matched to a gene. Germline V gene lookup returns CDR1 WNHNN and CDR2 SYGVQD (reference sequence). The CDR3 protein is CASSLGTSGRELVNEQFF. DNA of the CDR3: TGCGCCAGCAGTCTTGGGACTAGCGGGAGAGAACTGGTCAATGAGCAGTTCTTC.

V is TRBV30 and J is TRBJ2-7; D may be TRBD1 (6 bases). V lost 0 bases and J lost 1, with 16 bases in between. Germline CDR1 reads GTSNPN; CDR2 reads SVGIG (reference sequence). The CDR3 covers 16 residues. The CDR3 DNA sequence: TGTGCCTGGAGTGTATATCCCGGGACATCTTCCTACGAGCAGTACTTC. It yields the protein CAWSVYPGTSSYEQYF.

The chain has TRBV9 and TRBJ2-3, with D tentatively TRBD2 (7 bases). V was clipped by 0 bases and J by 3 bases, with 14 bases between them. There are 16 residues in the CDR3. The V gene's germline CDR1 is SGDLS and CDR2 YYNGEE. CDR3 in DNA: TGTGCCAGCAGCGTAGATGGGGGGGGCTGGACAGATACGCAGTATTTT. Encoded protein: CASSVDGGGWTDTQYF.

The V gene is TRBV27, the J gene TRBJ2-1; TRBD2 matches at 8 bases. This CDR3 spans 16 amino acids. V shed 0 bases, J shed 6 bases, and the junction held 7 bases outside the gene matches. Germline CDR1 reads MNHEY; CDR2 reads SMNVEV (reference sequence). DNA of the CDR3: TGTGCCAGCAGTTTATCATCCGGGGGGGCCGCCAATGAGCAGTTCTTC. Translating it yields CASSLSSGGAANEQFF.

The chain joins TRBV4-3 to TRBJ2-1; a weak D match, TRBD2 (6 bases). The CDR3 spans 16 residues. Germline V gives CDR1 LGHNA, CDR2 YSLEER. V was shortened by 4 bases and J by 9 bases, with 22 bases between the two germline ends. For the CDR3, the DNA is TGCGCCAGCAGCCCACAAGGGGCAGCGGGTCGGTCTGAGCAGTTCTTC. It encodes CASSPQGAAGRSEQFF.

The rearrangement links TRBV30 to TRBJ1-1; D ambiguous. CDR1 is GTSNPN, CDR2 SVGIG, per germline (reference sequence). V lost 5 bases, J lost 8 bases, and 15 bases lay in between. This CDR3 comprises 12 residues. CDR3 residues: CAWLRLEVEAFF. The CDR3 region has the DNA TGTGCCTGGTTGAGACTAGAAGTCGAAGCTTTCTTT.

The chain is built from TRBV6-5 and TRBJ2-5, with a possible D match to TRBD1 (5 bases). Germline V gene data show CDR1 as MNHEY and CDR2 as SVGAGI. The V end lost 6 bases, the J end lost 7 bases, and 12 bases lay between the germline ends. The CDR3 has 12 residues. CDR3 sequence reads: CASRPRVGTQYF. The CDR3 region has the DNA TGTGCCAGCAGACCCAGGGTAGGGACCCAGTACTTC.

The chain carries TRBV30 and TRBJ1-2; no clear D. Looked up from germline, CDR1 is GTSNPN and CDR2 is SVGIG (reference sequence). The CDR3 loop spans 14 amino acids. Trimming stripped 5 bases from V and 6 bases from J, with 19 bases between. CDR3 residues: CAWAKAFGGDGYTF. The CDR3 DNA follows: TGTGCCTGGGCTAAGGCGTTCGGCGGGGATGGCTACACCTTC.

The chain is built from TRBV2 and TRBJ1-1; weak D call: TRBD1 (6 bases). V was cut by 6 bases and J by 7 bases, with 15 bases left in between. The CDR3 consists of 13 residues. Germline V gene lookup returns CDR1 SNHLY and CDR2 FYNNEI. CDR3: CASSERDIVEAFF. CDR3 DNA sequence: TGTGCCAGCAGCGAACGGGACATAGTTGAAGCTTTCTTT.

The V gene is TRBV7-9, the J gene TRBJ2-5, with 13 bases that match TRBD2. The CDR3 loop spans 13 amino acids. The germline CDR1 and CDR2 sequences are SEHNR and FQNEAQ (reference sequence). Losses at the gene ends were 10 bases for V and 4 bases for J; bases not matched to a gene: 3. CDR3 DNA: TGTGCCACCGGACTAGCGGGAGTAGAGACCCAGTACTTC. It is translated as CATGLAGVETQYF.

The J gene is TRBJ2-7, the V gene TRBV19; D possibly corresponds to TRBD2 (7 bases). Trimming took off 5 bases at V and 3 bases at J, with 14 bases between the two ends. Germline V gives CDR1 LNHDA, CDR2 SQIVND (reference sequence). This CDR3 region has 14 residues. CDR3 nucleotides: TGTGCCAGTAGTTTGAAGGGGGGGCACTACGAGCAGTACTTC. This sequence encodes CASSLKGGHYEQYF.

This clone was counted once. This chain uses TRBV28 with TRBJ1-5; TRBD1 matches at 7 bases. Germline values: CDR1 MDHEN, CDR2 SYDVKM. The trim removed 6 bases at V and 5 bases at J, leaving 10 bases unmatched. CDR3 size: 15 residues. The CDR3 bases are TGTGCCAGCAGGGTAGGGGCAGGGGGATATCAGCCCCAGCATTTT. It specifies CASRVGAGGYQPQHF.

This chain connects TRBV10-3 to TRBJ2-7, with 8 positions matching TRBD1. V lost 10 bases and J lost 4; bases outside the gene matches: 9. This CDR3 is built from 13 residues. Per the germline V gene, CDR1 is ENHRY and CDR2 is SYGVKD. In nucleotides, the CDR3 is TGTGCCACGGGATCAGGGGGCCCATACGAGCAGTACTTC. Amino acid sequence: CATGSGGPYEQYF.

This clone was detected a few times. This sequence joins TRBV19 and TRBJ1-3; perhaps TRBD1 as D (5 bases). The V gene lost 5 bases and the J gene lost 8 bases, with 22 bases spanning the gap. The CDR3 is 16 amino acids. Germline lookup yields CDR1 LNHDA and CDR2 SQIVND (reference sequence). The CDR3 sequence: CASSPRGPGGGDTIYF. DNA of the CDR3: TGTGCCAGTAGTCCGCGGGGACCCGGCGGTGGTGACACCATATATTTT.

CDR3 sequence reads: CASSLWASGSYSYEQYF. CDR3 sequence (DNA): TGTGCCAGCAGTTTATGGGCTAGCGGGTCGTACTCCTACGAGCAGTACTTC. The rearrangement joins TRBV27 to TRBJ2-7; the match to TRBD2 covers 8 bases. V shed 1 base, J shed 0 bases, and the junction held 8 bases outside the gene matches. The germline V gene encodes CDR1 MNHEY and CDR2 SMNVEV (reference sequence). The CDR3 sequence is 17 residues long.